Each of the 23 T cell receptor beta chains below was sequenced from the same sample in a study of blood T cell repertoires in COVID-19. The table came from immunoSEQ multiplex PCR; TCRdb's copy has only in-frame clones and leaves some out. The table includes 150,000 or so clones, almost 90% detected once. The sample consisted of peripheral blood. These receptors came from a woman aged 55-70 years with acute or convalescent COVID-19.

This sequence joins TRBV6-4 and TRBJ1-5; D gene uncertain. The length of the CDR3 is 16 residues. CDR1 and CDR2 from the germline V gene are MRHNA and SNTAGT. Trimming took 2 bases from V and 0 from J, leaving 11 bases between them. The CDR3 coding sequence is TGTGCCAGCAGTGACCTGGCAAGATATAGCAATCAGCCCCAGCATTTT. Translated: CASSDLARYSNQPQHF.

The chain recombines TRBV28 with TRBJ1-2, with D uncertain. The germline V and J ends were trimmed by 6 bases and 5 bases, with 19 bases remaining between them. Germline V gene lookup returns CDR1 MDHEN and CDR2 SYDVKM. The CDR3 contains 15 residues. CDR3 amino acids: CASSPPRRVRYGYTF. CDR3 DNA: TGTGCCAGCAGCCCACCCAGGAGGGTTAGGTATGGCTACACCTTC.

The J gene is TRBJ2-3, the V gene TRBV2, with no clear D. CDR1 is SNHLY, CDR2 FYNNEI, per germline. V lost 6 bases, J lost 0 bases, and 7 bases lay in between. The CDR3 is 13 residues long. This chain's CDR3 is CASSPSSTDTQYF. The CDR3 DNA reads as TGTGCCAGCAGCCCCAGTAGCACAGATACGCAGTATTTT.

J is TRBJ1-4 and V is TRBV7-6, with 7 nucleotides matching TRBD1. Germline assignment: CDR1 SGHVS and CDR2 FNYEAQ. This CDR3 is built from 15 residues. With 0 bases clipped from V and 3 bases from J, the junction kept 1 base outside the gene matches. The CDR3 DNA reads TGTGCCAGCAGCTTAGCGACAGGGTCTAATGAAAAACTGTTTTTT. As protein: CASSLATGSNEKLFF.

V usage is TRBV5-1 and J usage is TRBJ2-2; TRBD2 matches at 8 bases. The CDR3 runs to 17 residues. Germline assignment: CDR1 SGHRS and CDR2 YFSETQ. The V and J ends lost 2 bases and 7 bases, in that order; junction bases with no gene match: 13. CDR3 in DNA: TGCGCCAGCAGCTTCGGTCCTCACGGGGGGGCCGGCGGGGAGCTGTTTTTT. It is translated as CASSFGPHGGAGGELFF.

The chain joins TRBV19 to TRBJ1-1, with 9 bases aligning to TRBD1. Germline CDR1 is LNHDA and CDR2 is SQIVND (reference sequence). With 5 bases clipped from V and 7 bases from J, the junction kept 8 bases outside the gene matches. The CDR3 runs 14 residues. CDR3 amino acids: CASSPGQGFREAFF. CDR3 nucleotide sequence: TGTGCCAGTAGTCCGGGACAGGGATTCCGTGAAGCTTTCTTT.

The rearrangement links TRBV18 to TRBJ2-1, with TRBD2 identical over 13 bases. This CDR3 spans 16 amino acids. With V trimmed by 6 bases and J by 5 bases, 7 bases remained unmatched. Germline CDR1 KGHSH, CDR2 LQKENI. In nucleotides, the CDR3 is TGTGCCAGCTCCCGCGGACTAGCGGGGGACAACAATGAGCAGTTCTTC. Protein product: CASSRGLAGDNNEQFF.

The CDR3 here is CASSVAPGQETQYF. CDR3 in DNA: TGTGCCAGCAGCGTAGCTCCCGGCCAAGAGACCCAGTACTTC. The chain carries TRBV9 and TRBJ2-5; D is unclear. The CDR3 consists of 14 residues. V was cut by 0 bases and J by 1 base, with 7 bases left in between. The germline CDR1 and CDR2 sequences are SGDLS and YYNGEE.

This chain uses TRBV28 with TRBJ2-2, with D uncertain. This CDR3 comprises 10 residues. Trimming cost V 10 bases and J 5 bases, with 5 bases left between them. Germline V gene data show CDR1 as MDHEN and CDR2 as SYDVKM. The CDR3 sequence is CATSTGELFF. The CDR3 DNA reads as TGTGCCACTTCGACCGGGGAGCTGTTTTTT.

In DNA, the CDR3 is TGCGCCAGCAGGTGGGACACCAATCAGCCCCAGCATTTT. This encodes CASRWDTNQPQHF. The V call is TRBV10-1, the J call TRBJ1-5, with TRBD1 as a possible D gene (6 bases). The CDR3 is 13 amino acids. Trimming pared 6 bases from V and 3 bases from J, leaving 9 bases between. The germline V gene encodes CDR1 WNHNN and CDR2 SYGVQD (reference sequence).

J is TRBJ1-6 and V is TRBV5-4, with D perhaps TRBD1 (5 bases). Trimming took off 0 bases at V and 4 bases at J, with 8 bases between the two ends. CDR1 and CDR2 (germline): SGHNT, YYREEE (reference sequence). The CDR3 contains 15 residues. The CDR3: CASSLEGVYNSPLHF. For the CDR3, the DNA is TGTGCCAGCAGCTTGGAAGGGGTTTATAATTCACCCCTCCACTTT.

This clone was recorded once. This chain connects TRBV7-2 to TRBJ2-1; TRBD2 aligns across 15 bases. CDR1 is SGHTA and CDR2 is FQGNSA in the germline V gene. V dropped 5 bases and J dropped 7; count of bases not matched to a gene: 3. The CDR3 is 15 amino acids. The CDR3 DNA is TGTGCCAGCAGCCAGGGACTAGCGGGGGGTAATGAGCAGTTCTTC. Translating gives CASSQGLAGGNEQFF.

For this clone: A read error may account for a junction end that differs from germline. The V call is TRBV7-7, the J call TRBJ2-1; 8 bases fit TRBD1. The CDR3 contains 15 residues. The germline CDR1 and CDR2 sequences are SSHAT and FNYEAQ (reference sequence). The CDR3: CASSLDRDSYNEQFF. In nucleotides, the CDR3 is TGTGCTAGCAGCTTGGACAGGGACTCCTACAATGAGCAGTTCTTC.

V gene TRBV18 combines with J gene TRBJ1-5, with D hard to call. The CDR3 consists of 16 residues. Trimming cost V 0 bases and J 1 base, with 10 bases left between them. From germline, CDR1 is KGHSH and CDR2 LQKENI. The DNA of the CDR3 is TGTGCCAGCTCACCACCCGGGGAAGGAAGCAATCAGCCCCAGCATTTT. Its translation: CASSPPGEGSNQPQHF.

V gene TRBV5-1 combines with J gene TRBJ2-2, with TRBD2 as a possible D gene (6 bases). V lost 2 bases and J 1 base, leaving 9 bases between the germline ends. The CDR3 loop spans 15 amino acids. CDR1 and CDR2 (germline): SGHRS, YFSETQ. In DNA, the CDR3 is TGCGCCAGCAGCTTCGGACTACAGAACACCGGGGAGCTGTTTTTT. Its translation: CASSFGLQNTGELFF.

The gene calls are TRBV27 and TRBJ2-2; 15 nucleotides agree with TRBD2. Germline values: CDR1 MNHEY, CDR2 SMNVEV (reference sequence). The CDR3 has 19 amino acids. The junction had 11 bases not matched to a gene; V was cut back by 5 bases and J by 4 bases. The CDR3 loop reads CASSPHGLAGGPGTGELFF. In DNA, the CDR3 is TGTGCCAGCAGTCCCCATGGACTAGCGGGGGGGCCGGGCACCGGGGAGCTGTTTTTT.

The chain joins TRBV6-5 to TRBJ1-1; the match to TRBD1 covers 8 bases. J lost 5 bases, V lost 5 bases, and 7 bases had no gene match. CDR1 MNHEY and CDR2 SVGAGI come from the germline V gene. This CDR3 has 14 residues. CDR3 sequence reads: CASSLPGQGTEAFF. CDR3 nucleotide sequence: TGTGCCAGCAGTCTTCCCGGACAGGGAACTGAAGCTTTCTTT.

CDR3 nucleotides: TGTGCCAGCAGCCAAAGGACGGGAAGGAATGAGCAGTTCTTC. Its translation is CASSQRTGRNEQFF. The chain carries TRBV4-2 and TRBJ2-1; D perhaps matches TRBD2 (5 bases). Deletions cut 2 bases from V and 7 bases from J, with 12 bases between. Per the germline V gene, CDR1 is LGHNA and CDR2 is YNFKEQ. The CDR3 has 14 residues.

The chain employs TRBV3-1 (or the pseudogene TRBV3-2) and TRBJ2-1; 10 bases are shared with TRBD2. Germline trimming cut 2 bases from V and 4 bases from J; bases unmatched to any gene: 5. In germline, CDR1 is LGHDT, CDR2 YNNKEL (reference sequence). The CDR3 spans 16 residues. CDR3: CASSQQSGGAYNEQFF. The CDR3 bases are TGTGCCAGCAGCCAACAGAGCGGGGGGGCATACAATGAGCAGTTCTTC.

V is TRBV19 and J is TRBJ2-5, with a possible D match to TRBD2 (5 bases). CDR1 LNHDA and CDR2 SQIVND come from the germline V gene (reference sequence). V was shortened by 7 bases and J by 7 bases, with 16 bases between the two germline ends. The CDR3 has 13 residues. This chain's CDR3 is CASTGVSYGTQYF. The CDR3, as DNA: TGTGCCAGTACCGGGGTTTCCTATGGGACCCAGTACTTC.

The chain is built from TRBV3-1 (or the pseudogene TRBV3-2) and TRBJ1-2, with D tentatively TRBD1 (6 bases). The CDR3 is 17 residues long. Germline CDR1 is LGHDT and CDR2 is YNNKEL (reference sequence). Trimming removed 4 bases at V and 0 bases at J, with 18 bases between. CDR3: CASSPSTGTITNYGYTF. The CDR3 nucleotides are TGTGCCAGCAGCCCATCCACAGGGACCATCACTAACTATGGCTACACCTTC.

The chain is built from TRBV4-3 and TRBJ1-1; D is undetermined. Germline CDR1 LGHNA, CDR2 YSLEER. The V end was cut by 1 base, the J end by 4 bases, with 10 bases between. The CDR3 is made up of 14 amino acids. The CDR3 sequence is CASSQVLGSTEAFF. The CDR3 DNA follows: TGCGCCAGCAGCCAAGTGTTAGGGAGCACTGAAGCTTTCTTT.

This clone was detected many times. For the CDR3, the DNA is TGTGCCAGCAGCCGAGGACAGGGGGCCACAGATACGCAGTATTTT. Translating gives CASSRGQGATDTQYF. The chain couples TRBV5-4 to TRBJ2-3; 11 bases are a match to TRBD1. V lost 4 bases and J lost 2; bases outside the gene matches: 3. The CDR3 extends over 15 amino acids. Germline lookup yields CDR1 SGHNT and CDR2 YYREEE (reference sequence). Combining the CDR3 with reference TRBV5-4 and TRBJ2-3 gives the whole variable domain ETGVTQSPTHLIKTRGQQVTLRCSSQSGHNTVSWYQQALGQGPQFIFQYYREEENGRGNFPPRFSGLQFPNYSSELNVNALELDDSALYLCASSRGQGATDTQYFGPGTRLTVL.